These T cell receptor beta chains were read from a single sample in a study of post-analysis software for immune sequencing data. TCRdb independently ran MiXCR on the PCR reads; one entry per CDR3 protein. This table has some 450,000 distinct CDR3 sequences, approximately 45% appearing once. The specimen sequenced was blood. These receptors all come from a girl aged 10-17 years with multiple sclerosis. The CDR3 runs from the conserved cysteine through the conserved F or W. A D gene is named only where the DNA matches it firmly. Size is stated for part of the rows, as once, few or many counts, or as a class when the clone is expanded.

d_gene: NA
v_gene: TRBV20-1
j_gene: TRBJ2-7
abundance: few
CDR3nt: TGCAGTGCCAGATGGGGGGCAGAGGGGCAGTACTTC
CDR3aa: CSARWGAEGQYF

d_gene: TRBD1
v_gene: TRBV20-1
j_gene: TRBJ1-1
abundance: NA
CDR3nt: TGCAGTGCCGAGGCGACAGGGGGGAACACTGAAGCTTTCTTT
CDR3aa: CSAEATGGNTEAFF

d_gene: NA
v_gene: TRBV29-1
j_gene: TRBJ2-3
abundance: few
CDR3nt: TGCAGCGTTGAACCAGATACGCAGTATTTT
CDR3aa: CSVEPDTQYF

d_gene: TRBD2
v_gene: TRBV9
j_gene: TRBJ2-3
abundance: NA
CDR3nt: TGTGCCAGCAGCGTTACTGGTCTGGCGGGAGGGCCTGATACGCAGTATTTT
CDR3aa: CASSVTGLAGGPDTQYF

d_gene: NA
v_gene: TRBV28
j_gene: TRBJ2-7
abundance: few
CDR3nt: TGTGCCAGCAGTATGAGGACCGGGACTCCTCGTGGGTACGAGCAGTACTTC
CDR3aa: CASSMRTGTPRGYEQYF

d_gene: NA
v_gene: TRBV4-3
j_gene: TRBJ2-1
abundance: NA
CDR3nt: TGCGCCAGCAGCCAAGATATTGGGGACGACGAGCAGTTCTTC
CDR3aa: CASSQDIGDDEQFF

d_gene: NA
v_gene: TRBV4-2
j_gene: TRBJ1-2
abundance: NA
CDR3nt: TGTGCCAGCAGCCACGTCACCGGGCCAGGCGGGAGGTATGGCTACACCTTC
CDR3aa: CASSHVTGPGGRYGYTF

d_gene: NA
v_gene: TRBV27
j_gene: TRBJ2-1
abundance: NA
CDR3nt: TGTGCCAGCAGTTTAACCACCGCCTACAATGAGCAGTTCTTC
CDR3aa: CASSLTTAYNEQFF

d_gene: TRBD1
v_gene: TRBV20-1
j_gene: TRBJ2-6
abundance: NA
CDR3nt: TGCAGTGCTAGAGGGGACAGGGCTTCTGGGGCCAACGTCCTGACTTTC
CDR3aa: CSARGDRASGANVLTF

d_gene: TRBD2
v_gene: TRBV18
j_gene: TRBJ2-7
abundance: NA
CDR3nt: TGTGCCAGCTCACAGACTAGCGGGGTGAGCTACGAGCAGTACTTC
CDR3aa: CASSQTSGVSYEQYF

d_gene: NA
v_gene: TRBV10-3
j_gene: TRBJ2-1
abundance: NA
CDR3nt: TGTGCCATCAGTGAGGCGTGGGGCAGGGAGAGCTCCTACAATGAGCAGTTCTTC
CDR3aa: CAISEAWGRESSYNEQFF